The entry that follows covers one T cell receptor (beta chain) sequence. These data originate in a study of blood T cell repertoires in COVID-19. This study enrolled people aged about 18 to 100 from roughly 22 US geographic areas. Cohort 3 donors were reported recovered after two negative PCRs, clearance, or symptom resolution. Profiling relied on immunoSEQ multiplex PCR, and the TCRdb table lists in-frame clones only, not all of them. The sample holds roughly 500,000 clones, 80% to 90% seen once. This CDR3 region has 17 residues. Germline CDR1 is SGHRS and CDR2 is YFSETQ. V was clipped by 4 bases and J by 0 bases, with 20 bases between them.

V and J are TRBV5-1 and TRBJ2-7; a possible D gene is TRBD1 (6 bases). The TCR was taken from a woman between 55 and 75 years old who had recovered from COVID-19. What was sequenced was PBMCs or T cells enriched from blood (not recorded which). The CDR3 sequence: CASSPQFPGHFSYEQYF. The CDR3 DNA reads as TGCGCCAGCAGCCCACAATTTCCGGGACATTTCTCCTACGAGCAGTACTTC.